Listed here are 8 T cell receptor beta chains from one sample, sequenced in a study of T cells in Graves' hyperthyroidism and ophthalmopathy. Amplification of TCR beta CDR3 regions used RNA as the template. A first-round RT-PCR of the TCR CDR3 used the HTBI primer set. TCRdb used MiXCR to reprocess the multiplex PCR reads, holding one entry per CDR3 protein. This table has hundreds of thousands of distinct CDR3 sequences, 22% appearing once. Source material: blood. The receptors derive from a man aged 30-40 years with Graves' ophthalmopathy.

CDR3 sequence: CATSTRTSGNYNEQFF. CDR3 in DNA: TGTGCCACCAGCACCAGGACTAGCGGGAACTACAATGAGCAGTTCTTC. The chain employs TRBV15 and TRBJ2-1, with 12 bases aligning to TRBD2. CDR3 length equals 16 residues. The J segment lost 3 bases and the V segment lost 4 bases, leaving 4 bases of the junction unmatched. Germline assignment: CDR1 LNHNV and CDR2 YYDKDF (reference sequence).

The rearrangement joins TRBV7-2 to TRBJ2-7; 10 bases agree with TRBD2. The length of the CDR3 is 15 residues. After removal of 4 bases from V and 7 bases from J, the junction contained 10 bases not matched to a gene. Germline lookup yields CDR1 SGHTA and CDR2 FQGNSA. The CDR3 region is CASSSRQREGWEQYF. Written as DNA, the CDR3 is TGTGCCAGCAGCTCGCGGCAGCGGGAGGGATGGGAGCAGTACTTC.

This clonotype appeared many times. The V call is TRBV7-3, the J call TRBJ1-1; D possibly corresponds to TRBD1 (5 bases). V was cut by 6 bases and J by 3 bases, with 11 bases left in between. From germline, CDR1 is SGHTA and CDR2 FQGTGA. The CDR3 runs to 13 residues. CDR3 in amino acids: CASSPDRDTEAFF. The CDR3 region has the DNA TGTGCCAGCAGTCCAGACAGAGACACTGAAGCTTTCTTT.

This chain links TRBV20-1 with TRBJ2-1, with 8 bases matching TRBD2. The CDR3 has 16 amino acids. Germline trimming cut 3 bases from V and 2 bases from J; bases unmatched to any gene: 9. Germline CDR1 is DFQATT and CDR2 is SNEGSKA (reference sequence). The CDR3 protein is CSASLPKGLAYNEQFF. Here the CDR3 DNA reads TGCAGTGCTAGTTTACCCAAGGGACTAGCCTACAATGAGCAGTTCTTC.

CDR3 loop: CASSNTQPSGRLNQPQHF. The CDR3 coding sequence is TGTGCCAGCAGTAACACGCAACCATCGGGACGGCTCAATCAGCCCCAGCATTTT. The genes are TRBV28 and TRBJ1-5, with TRBD1 as a possible D gene (5 bases). This CDR3 comprises 18 residues. Per germline, CDR1 MDHEN and CDR2 SYDVKM. V dropped 5 bases and J dropped 3 bases, with 23 bases sitting between them.

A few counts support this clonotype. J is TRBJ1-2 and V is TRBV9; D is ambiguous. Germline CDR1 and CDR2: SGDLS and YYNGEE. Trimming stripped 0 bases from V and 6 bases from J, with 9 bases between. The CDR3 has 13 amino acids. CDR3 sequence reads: CASSVAQQDGYTF. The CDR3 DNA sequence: TGTGCCAGCAGCGTAGCCCAGCAGGATGGCTACACCTTC.

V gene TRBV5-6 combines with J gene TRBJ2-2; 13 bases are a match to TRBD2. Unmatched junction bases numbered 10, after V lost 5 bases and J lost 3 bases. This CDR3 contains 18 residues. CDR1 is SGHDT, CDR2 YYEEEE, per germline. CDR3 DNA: TGTGCCAGCAGGTCAGGACTAGCGGGAGATTTGGACACCGGGGAGCTGTTTTTT. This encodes CASRSGLAGDLDTGELFF.

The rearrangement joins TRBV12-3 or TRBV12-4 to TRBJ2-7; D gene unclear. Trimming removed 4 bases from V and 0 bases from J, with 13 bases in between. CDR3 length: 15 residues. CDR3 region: CASSSLPILSYEQYF. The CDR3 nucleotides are TGTGCCAGCAGTTCCCTTCCGATTCTCTCCTACGAGCAGTACTTC.